The clone carrying this T cell receptor (beta chain) showed up many times. Its specificity is not known. It was template switching that added a universal primer site, and there were unique molecular identifiers on the cDNA. TCRdb independently ran MiXCR on the 5' RACE reads; one entry per CDR3 protein. The sample lists about 700,000 distinct CDR3 sequences, 6.1% occurring once. Germline CDR1 is SGHRS and CDR2 is YFSETQ. The CDR3 runs to 16 residues. Trimming shortened V by 0 bases and J by 2 bases, and 13 bases separated the two germline ends. The donor group consisted entirely of healthy Caucasians. The sample originates from a study of identical twins. Study-level findings and limits: There is a chance that invariant MAIT and iNKT cells partially muddied zero-insertion analyses. Within cord blood, abundant beta clonotypes carried fewer insertions, but memory repertoires showed no such trend.

This rearrangement joins TRBV5-1 to TRBJ2-3; possibly TRBD1 for D (8 bases). Sequenced material: naive T cells sorted from blood. The receptor's source is a man between 18 and 35 years old in good health. In DNA form, the CDR3 reads TGCGCCAGCAGCTTGGGACAGGGGACTACCACAGATACGCAGTATTTT. It specifies CASSLGQGTTTDTQYF.